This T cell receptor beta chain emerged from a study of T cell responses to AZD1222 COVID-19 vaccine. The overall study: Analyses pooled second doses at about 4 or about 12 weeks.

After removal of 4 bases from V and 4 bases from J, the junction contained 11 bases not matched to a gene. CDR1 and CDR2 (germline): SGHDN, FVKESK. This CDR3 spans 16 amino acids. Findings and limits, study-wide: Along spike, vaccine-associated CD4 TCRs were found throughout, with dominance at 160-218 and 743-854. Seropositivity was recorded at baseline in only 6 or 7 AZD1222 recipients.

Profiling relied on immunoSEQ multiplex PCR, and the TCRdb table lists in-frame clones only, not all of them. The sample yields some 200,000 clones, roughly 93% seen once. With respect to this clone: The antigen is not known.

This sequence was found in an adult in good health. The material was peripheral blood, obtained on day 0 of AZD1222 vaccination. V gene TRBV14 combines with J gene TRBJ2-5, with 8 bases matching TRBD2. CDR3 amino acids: CASSPRRGANPETQYF. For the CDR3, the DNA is TGTGCCAGCAGCCCCCGGCGGGGGGCGAATCCAGAGACCCAGTACTTC.